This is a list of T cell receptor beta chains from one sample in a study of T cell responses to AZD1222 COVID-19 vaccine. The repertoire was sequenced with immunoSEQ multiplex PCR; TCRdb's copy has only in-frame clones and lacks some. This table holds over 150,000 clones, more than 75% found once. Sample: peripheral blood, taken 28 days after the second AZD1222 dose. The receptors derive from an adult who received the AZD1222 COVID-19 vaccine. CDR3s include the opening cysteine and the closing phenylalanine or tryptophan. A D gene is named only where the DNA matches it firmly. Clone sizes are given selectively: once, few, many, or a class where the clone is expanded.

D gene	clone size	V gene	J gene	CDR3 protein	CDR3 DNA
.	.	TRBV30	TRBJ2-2	CAWSWGSGHTGELFF	TGTGCCTGGAGTTGGGGAAGCGGCCACACCGGGGAGCTGTTTTTT
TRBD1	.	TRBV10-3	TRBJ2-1	CAMRGLMGNEQFF	TGTGCCATGAGGGGGCTGATGGGCAATGAGCAGTTCTTC
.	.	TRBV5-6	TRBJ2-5	CASSWRETGSQETQYF	TGTGCCAGCAGCTGGCGGGAGACAGGATCACAAGAGACCCAGTACTTC
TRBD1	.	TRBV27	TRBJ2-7	CASSNRDSVYEQYF	TGTGCCAGCAGCAACCGGGACAGCGTCTACGAGCAGTACTTC
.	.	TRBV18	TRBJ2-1	CASSPPRVSSYNEQFF	TGTGCCAGCTCACCTCCTCGGGTAAGCTCCTACAATGAGCAGTTCTTC
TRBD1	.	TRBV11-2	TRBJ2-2	CASSLRPGQGHTGELFF	TGTGCCAGCAGCCTCCGACCGGGACAGGGACACACCGGGGAGCTGTTTTTT
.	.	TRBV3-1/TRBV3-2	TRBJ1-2	CASSQAGEGHGYTF	TGTGCCAGCAGCCAAGCAGGGGAAGGACATGGCTACACCTTC
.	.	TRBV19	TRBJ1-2	CASSITNYGYTF	TGTGCCAGTAGTATAACTAACTATGGCTACACCTTC
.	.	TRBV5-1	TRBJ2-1	CASSLSVGGYNEQFF	TGCGCCAGCAGCTTGTCCGTCGGCGGGTACAATGAGCAGTTCTTC
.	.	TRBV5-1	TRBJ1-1	CASSIRLNTEAFF	TGCGCCAGCAGTATCCGCCTGAACACTGAAGCTTTCTTT
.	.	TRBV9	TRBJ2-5	CASSVVAAQETQYF	TGTGCCAGCAGCGTAGTGGCAGCCCAAGAGACCCAGTACTTC
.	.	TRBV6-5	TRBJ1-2	CASTREGHDGYTF	TGTGCCAGCACCAGGGAGGGGCATGATGGCTACACCTTC
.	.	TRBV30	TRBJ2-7	CAWSIVRAAVNEQYF	TGTGCCTGGAGTATCGTCAGGGCCGCAGTAAACGAGCAGTACTTC
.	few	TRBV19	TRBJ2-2	CASSILANTGELFF	TGTGCCAGTAGTATACTTGCGAACACCGGGGAGCTGTTTTTT
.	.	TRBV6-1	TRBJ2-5	CASSEQDSYRYF	TGTGCCAGCAGTGAGCAAGACAGCTATAGGTACTTC
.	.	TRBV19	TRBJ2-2	CASTLTGNTGELFF	TGTGCCAGTACTCTGACAGGAAACACCGGGGAGCTGTTTTTT
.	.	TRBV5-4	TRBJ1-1	CASSLMSLLQTDQNTEAFF	TGTGCCAGCAGCTTGATGTCATTGCTTCAGACAGACCAAAACACTGAAGCTTTCTTT
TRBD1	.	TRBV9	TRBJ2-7	CASSSRGDRGTYEQYF	TGTGCCAGCAGCTCCCGGGGGGACAGGGGGACCTACGAGCAGTACTTC
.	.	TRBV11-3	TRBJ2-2	CASSLDLGTGELFF	TGTGCCAGCAGCTTAGATCTAGGCACCGGGGAGCTGTTTTTT
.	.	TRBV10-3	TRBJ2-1	CATHGGDEQFF	TGTGCCACTCATGGTGGGGATGAGCAGTTCTTC
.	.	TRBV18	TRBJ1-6	CASSPGSSYNSPLHF	TGTGCCAGCTCACCCGGGAGCTCCTATAATTCACCCCTCCACTTT
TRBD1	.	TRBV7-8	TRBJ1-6	CASSLEGQATNSPLHF	TGTGCCAGCAGCTTAGAGGGACAGGCAACAAATTCACCCCTCCACTTT
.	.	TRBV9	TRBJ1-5	CASSVGYSNQPQHF	TGTGCCAGCAGCGTGGGATATAGCAATCAGCCCCAGCATTTT
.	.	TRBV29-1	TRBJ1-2	CSVQFLGTRGYTF	TGCAGCGTTCAATTCCTCGGGACGCGGGGCTACACCTTC
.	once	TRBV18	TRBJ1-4	CASLQGANEKLFF	TGTGCCAGCTTACAGGGAGCTAATGAAAAACTGTTTTTT
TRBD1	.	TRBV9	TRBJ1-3	CASSVGRGTGNTIYF	TGTGCCAGCAGCGTAGGCAGGGGGACTGGAAACACCATATATTTT
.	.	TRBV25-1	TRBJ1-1	CASGDRNSEAFF	TGTGCCAGCGGTGATCGGAACAGTGAAGCTTTCTTT
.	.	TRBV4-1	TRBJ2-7	CASSQGISYEQYF	TGCGCCAGCAGCCAAGGCATTTCGTACGAGCAGTACTTC
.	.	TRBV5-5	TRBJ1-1	CASSLSRWTLNTEAFF	TGTGCCAGCAGCTTATCGAGGTGGACACTGAACACTGAAGCTTTCTTT
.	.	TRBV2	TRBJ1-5	CASTLYREGNQPQHF	TGTGCCAGCACTCTGTACAGGGAGGGCAATCAGCCCCAGCATTTT
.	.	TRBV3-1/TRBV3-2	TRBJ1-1	CASSQVGGRGLNTEAFF	TGTGCCAGCAGCCAAGTGGGGGGGCGCGGTTTGAACACTGAAGCTTTCTTT
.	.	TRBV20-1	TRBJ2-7	CSGDQGHEQYF	TGCAGTGGCGACCAGGGTCACGAGCAGTACTTC
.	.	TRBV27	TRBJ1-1	CASSPHNANTEAFF	TGTGCCAGCAGTCCCCACAACGCGAACACTGAAGCTTTCTTT
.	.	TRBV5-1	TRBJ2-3	CASSSRERRDFTDTQYF	TGCGCCAGCAGCTCGCGAGAGAGACGGGACTTTACAGATACGCAGTATTTT
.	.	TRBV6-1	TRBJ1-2	CASSSQGRSYGYTF	TGTGCCAGCAGTTCCCAAGGACGGTCCTATGGCTACACCTTC
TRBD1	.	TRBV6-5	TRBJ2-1	CASSYEDRAANEQFF	TGTGCCAGCAGTTACGAGGACAGGGCCGCCAATGAGCAGTTCTTC